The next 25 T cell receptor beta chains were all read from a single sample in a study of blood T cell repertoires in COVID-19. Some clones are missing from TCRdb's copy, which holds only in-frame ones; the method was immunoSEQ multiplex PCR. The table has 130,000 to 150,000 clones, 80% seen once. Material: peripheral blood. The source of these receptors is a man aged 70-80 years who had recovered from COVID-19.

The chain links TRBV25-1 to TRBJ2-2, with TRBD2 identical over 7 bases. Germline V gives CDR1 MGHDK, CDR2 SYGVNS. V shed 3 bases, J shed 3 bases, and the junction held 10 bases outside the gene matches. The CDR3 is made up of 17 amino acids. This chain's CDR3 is CASSDTGTMGHTGELFF. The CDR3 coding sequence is TGTGCCAGCAGTGATACCGGGACTATGGGGCACACCGGGGAGCTGTTTTTT.

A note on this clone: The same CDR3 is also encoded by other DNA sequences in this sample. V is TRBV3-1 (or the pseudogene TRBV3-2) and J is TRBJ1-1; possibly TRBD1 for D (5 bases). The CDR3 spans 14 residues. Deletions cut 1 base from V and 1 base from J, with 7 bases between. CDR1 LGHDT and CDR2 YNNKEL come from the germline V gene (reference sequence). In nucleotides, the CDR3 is TGTGCCAGCAGCCAAGGGGGCAGGAACACTGAAGCTTTCTTT. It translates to CASSQGGRNTEAFF.

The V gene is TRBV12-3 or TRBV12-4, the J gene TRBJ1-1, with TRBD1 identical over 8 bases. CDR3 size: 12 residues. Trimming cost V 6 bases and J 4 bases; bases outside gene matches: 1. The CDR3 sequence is CASRQGGTEAFF. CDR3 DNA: TGTGCCAGCAGACAGGGGGGCACTGAAGCTTTCTTT.

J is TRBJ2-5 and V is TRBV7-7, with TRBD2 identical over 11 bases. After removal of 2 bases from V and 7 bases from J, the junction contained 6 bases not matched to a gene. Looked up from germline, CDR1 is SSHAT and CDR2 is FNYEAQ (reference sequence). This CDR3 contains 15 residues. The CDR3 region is CASSLQLAGEGTQYF. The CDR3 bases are TGTGCCAGCAGCTTACAACTAGCGGGAGAAGGGACCCAGTACTTC.

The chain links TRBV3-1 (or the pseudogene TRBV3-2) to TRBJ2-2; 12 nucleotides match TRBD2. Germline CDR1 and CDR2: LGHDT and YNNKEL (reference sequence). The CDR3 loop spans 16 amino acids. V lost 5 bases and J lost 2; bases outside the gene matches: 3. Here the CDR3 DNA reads TGTGCCAGCAGCTTCGGACTAGCGGGAAACACCGGGGAGCTGTTTTTT. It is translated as CASSFGLAGNTGELFF.

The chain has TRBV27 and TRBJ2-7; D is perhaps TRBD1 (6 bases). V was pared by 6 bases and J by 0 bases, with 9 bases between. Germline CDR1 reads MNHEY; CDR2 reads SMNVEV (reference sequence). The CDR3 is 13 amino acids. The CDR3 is CASRATGSYEQYF. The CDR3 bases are TGTGCCAGCAGGGCGACAGGCTCCTACGAGCAGTACTTC.

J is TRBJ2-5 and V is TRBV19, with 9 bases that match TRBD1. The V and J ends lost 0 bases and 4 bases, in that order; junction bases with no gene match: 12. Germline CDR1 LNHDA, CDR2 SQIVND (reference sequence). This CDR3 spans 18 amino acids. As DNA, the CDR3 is TGTGCCAGTAGTATAGATCACCCTGGGGCGGGACAGGGAGAGACCCAGTACTTC. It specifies CASSIDHPGAGQGETQYF.

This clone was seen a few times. For the CDR3, the DNA is TGTGCCGGAGGGGCCAGGGGGCAGTACGAGCAGTACTTC. Amino acid sequence: CAGGARGQYEQYF. The chain uses TRBV30 and TRBJ2-7, with 8 bases that match TRBD1. CDR1 and CDR2 (germline): GTSNPN, SVGIG (reference sequence). The CDR3 has 13 residues. The ends lost 8 bases at V and 4 bases at J; junction bases unmatched: 10.

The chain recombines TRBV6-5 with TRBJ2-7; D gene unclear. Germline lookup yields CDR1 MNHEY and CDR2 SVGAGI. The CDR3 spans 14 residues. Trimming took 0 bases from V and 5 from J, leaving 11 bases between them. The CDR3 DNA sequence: TGTGCCAGCAGTTACTCGTTGCGCCTCAACGAGCAGTACTTC. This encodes CASSYSLRLNEQYF.

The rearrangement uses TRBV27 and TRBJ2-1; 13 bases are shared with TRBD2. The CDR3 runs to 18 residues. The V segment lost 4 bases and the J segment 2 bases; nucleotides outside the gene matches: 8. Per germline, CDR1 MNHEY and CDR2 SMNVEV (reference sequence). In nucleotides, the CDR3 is TGTGCCAGCAGTTCCGGGACTAGCGGGACCAAGGCCTACAATGAGCAGTTCTTC. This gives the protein CASSSGTSGTKAYNEQFF.

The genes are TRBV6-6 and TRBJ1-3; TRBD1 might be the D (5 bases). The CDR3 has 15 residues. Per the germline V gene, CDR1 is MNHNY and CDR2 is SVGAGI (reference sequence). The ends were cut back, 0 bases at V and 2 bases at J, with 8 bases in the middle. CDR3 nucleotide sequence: TGTGCCAGCAGTTACTCGGCGGGACCTGGAAACACCATATATTTT. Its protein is CASSYSAGPGNTIYF.

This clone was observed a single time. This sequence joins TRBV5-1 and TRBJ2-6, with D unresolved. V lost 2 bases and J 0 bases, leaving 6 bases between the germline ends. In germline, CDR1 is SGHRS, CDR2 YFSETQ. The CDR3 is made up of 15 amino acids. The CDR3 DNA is TGCGCCAGCAGCTTACCAGGCTCTGGGGCCAACGTCCTGACTTTC. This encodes CASSLPGSGANVLTF. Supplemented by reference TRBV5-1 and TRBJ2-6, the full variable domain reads KAGVTQTPRYLIKTRGQQVTLSCSPISGHRSVSWYQQTPGQGLQFLFEYFSETQRNKGNFPGRFSGRQFSNSRSEMNVSTLELGDSALYLCASSLPGSGANVLTFGAGSRLTVL.

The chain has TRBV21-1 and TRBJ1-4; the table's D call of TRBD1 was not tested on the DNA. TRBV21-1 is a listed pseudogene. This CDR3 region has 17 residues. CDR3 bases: TGTGCCAGCAGCAAAGATATGGGGGCCGCAACTAATGAAAAACTGTTTTTT. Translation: CASSKDMGAATNEKLFF.

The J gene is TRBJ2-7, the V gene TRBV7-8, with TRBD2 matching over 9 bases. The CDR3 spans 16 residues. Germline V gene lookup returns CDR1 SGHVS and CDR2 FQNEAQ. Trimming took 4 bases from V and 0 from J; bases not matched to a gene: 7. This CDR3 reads CASSSILAGFSYEQYF. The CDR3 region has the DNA TGTGCCAGCAGCTCAATACTAGCGGGTTTCTCCTACGAGCAGTACTTC.

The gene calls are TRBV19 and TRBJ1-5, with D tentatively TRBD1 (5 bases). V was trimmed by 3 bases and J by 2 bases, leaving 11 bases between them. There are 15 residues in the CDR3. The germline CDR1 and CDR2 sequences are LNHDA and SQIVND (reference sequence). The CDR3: CASSIGGYGNQPQHF. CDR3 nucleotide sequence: TGTGCCAGTAGTATCGGGGGGTATGGCAATCAGCCCCAGCATTTT.

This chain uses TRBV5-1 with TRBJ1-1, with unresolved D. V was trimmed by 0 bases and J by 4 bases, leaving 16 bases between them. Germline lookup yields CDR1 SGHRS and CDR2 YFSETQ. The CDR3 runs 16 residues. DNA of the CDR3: TGCGCCAGCAGCTTGGGCACCTATCCGCGGGTCACTGAAGCTTTCTTT. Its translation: CASSLGTYPRVTEAFF.

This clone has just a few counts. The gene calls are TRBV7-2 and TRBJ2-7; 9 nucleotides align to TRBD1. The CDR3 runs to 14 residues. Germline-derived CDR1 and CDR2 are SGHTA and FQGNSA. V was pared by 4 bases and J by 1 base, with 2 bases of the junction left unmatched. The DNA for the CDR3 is TGTGCCAGCAGCTCTGGACAGGGGTCCTACGAGCAGTACTTC. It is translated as CASSSGQGSYEQYF.

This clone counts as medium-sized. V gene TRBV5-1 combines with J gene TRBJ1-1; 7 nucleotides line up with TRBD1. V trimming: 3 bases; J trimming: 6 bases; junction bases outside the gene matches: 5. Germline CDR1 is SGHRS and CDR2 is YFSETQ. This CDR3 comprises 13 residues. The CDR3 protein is CASSSQGVAEAFF. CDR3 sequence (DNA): TGCGCCAGCAGCTCCCAGGGGGTAGCTGAAGCTTTCTTT.

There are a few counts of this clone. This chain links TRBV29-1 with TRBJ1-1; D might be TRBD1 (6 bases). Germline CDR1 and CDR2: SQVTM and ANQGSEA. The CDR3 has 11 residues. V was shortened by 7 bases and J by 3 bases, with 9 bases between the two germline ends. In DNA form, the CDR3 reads TGCAGCGCCGGACAGTACACTGAAGCTTTCTTT. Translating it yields CSAGQYTEAFF.

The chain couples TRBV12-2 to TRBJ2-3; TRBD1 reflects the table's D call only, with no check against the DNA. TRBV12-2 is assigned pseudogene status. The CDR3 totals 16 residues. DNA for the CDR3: TGTGCAAGTCGCTCCATAGGGGGAGAGTTCACAGATACGCAGTATTTT. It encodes CASRSIGGEFTDTQYF.

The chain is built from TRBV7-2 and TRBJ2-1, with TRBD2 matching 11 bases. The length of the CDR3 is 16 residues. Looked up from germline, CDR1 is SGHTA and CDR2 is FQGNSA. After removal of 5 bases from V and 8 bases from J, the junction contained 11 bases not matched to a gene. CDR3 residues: CASSPRLAGTTDEQFF. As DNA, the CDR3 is TGTGCCAGCAGCCCTCGACTAGCGGGGACTACAGATGAGCAGTTCTTC. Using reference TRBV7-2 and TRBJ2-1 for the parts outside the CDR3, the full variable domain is GAGVSQSPSNKVTEKGKDVELRCDPISGHTALYWYRQSLGQGLEFLIYFQGNSAPDKSGLPSDRFSAERTGGSVSTLTIQRTQQEDSAVYLCASSPRLAGTTDEQFFGPGTRLTVL.

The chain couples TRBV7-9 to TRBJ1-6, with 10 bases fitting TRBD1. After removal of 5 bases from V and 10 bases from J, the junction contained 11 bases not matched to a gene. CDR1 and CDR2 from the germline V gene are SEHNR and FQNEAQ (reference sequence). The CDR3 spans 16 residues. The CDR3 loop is CASSAPGTGVRSPLHF. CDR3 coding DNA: TGTGCCAGCAGCGCCCCCGGGACAGGGGTGCGGTCACCCCTCCACTTT.

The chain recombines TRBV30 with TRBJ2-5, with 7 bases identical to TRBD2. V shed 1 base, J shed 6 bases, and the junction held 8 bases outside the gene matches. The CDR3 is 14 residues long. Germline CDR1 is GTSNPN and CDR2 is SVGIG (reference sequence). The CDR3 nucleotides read TGTGCCTGGAGTGGGGGCGGGAGCAGGCAGACCCAGTACTTC. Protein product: CAWSGGGSRQTQYF. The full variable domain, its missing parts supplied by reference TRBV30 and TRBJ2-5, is SQTIHQWPATLVQPVGSPLSLECTVEGTSNPNLYWYRQAAGRGLQLLFYSVGIGQISSEVPQNLSASRPQDRQFILSSKKLLLSDSGFYLCAWSGGGSRQTQYFGPGTRLLVL.

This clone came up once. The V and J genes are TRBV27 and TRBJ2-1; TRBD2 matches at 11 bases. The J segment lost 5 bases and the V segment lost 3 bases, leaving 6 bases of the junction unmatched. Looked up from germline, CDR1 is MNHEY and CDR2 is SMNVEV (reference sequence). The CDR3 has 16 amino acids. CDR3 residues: CASSFLAGGPHNEQFF. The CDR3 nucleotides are TGTGCCAGCAGTTTTTTAGCGGGAGGGCCCCACAATGAGCAGTTCTTC.

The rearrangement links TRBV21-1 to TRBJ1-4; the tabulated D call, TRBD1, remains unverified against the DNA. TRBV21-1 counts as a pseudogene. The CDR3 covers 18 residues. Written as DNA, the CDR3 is TGTGCCAGCAGCATAGGAATGACAGACGATGCAACTAATGAAAAACTGTTTTTT. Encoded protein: CASSIGMTDDATNEKLFF.